The 29 T cell receptor beta chains below all came from one sample that was sequenced in a study of spatial heterogeneity in lung cancer. Regarding time point: sample taken at primary tumor resection. TCRdb fed the 5' RACE reads into MiXCR, producing one record per CDR3 protein. The sample holds tens of thousands of distinct CDR3 sequences; 7% to 7.5% are singletons and the top ten take about 30%. The sample was PBMCs, taken at surgery. The receptors were sampled from a female donor with early-stage non-small cell lung cancer.

The chain is built from TRBV7-2 and TRBJ1-5; TRBD1 aligns across 7 bases. The germline V gene encodes CDR1 SGHTA and CDR2 FQGNSA. The CDR3 has 14 amino acids. V was pared by 4 bases and J by 6 bases, with 6 bases of the junction left unmatched. The chain's CDR3 is CASSSQGRSQPQHF. The CDR3 coding sequence is TGTGCCAGCAGCTCACAGGGGCGGAGTCAGCCCCAGCATTTT.

This clonotype was found many times. DNA for the CDR3: TGTGCCAGCAGCCAGCAGGGGAAGCCCCAGCATTTT. Translating it yields CASSQQGKPQHF. This chain connects TRBV28 to TRBJ1-5; tentatively, D is TRBD1 (6 bases). V shed 6 bases and J shed 8 bases, with 11 bases lying between them. CDR1 and CDR2 (germline): MDHEN, SYDVKM. CDR3 length: 12 amino acids. Full variable domain (outside the CDR3, taken from reference TRBV28 and TRBJ1-5): DVKVTQSSRYLVKRTGEKVFLECVQDMDHENMFWYRQDPGLGLRLIYFSYDVKMKEKGDIPEGYSVSREKKERFSLILESASTNQTSMYLCASSQQGKPQHFGDGTRLSIL.

In its sample, this clonotype was seen many times. The V and J genes are TRBV7-3 and TRBJ2-1; D tentatively fits TRBD1 or TRBD2 (7 bases each). This CDR3 has 14 amino acids. Germline values: CDR1 SGHTA, CDR2 FQGTGA. Trimming took 2 bases from V and 9 from J, leaving 14 bases between them. The DNA of the CDR3 is TGTGCCAGCAGCTTAGCAGGGGGGGCAAGTGAGCAGTTCTTC. It is translated as CASSLAGGASEQFF.

This clonotype was seen many times. V gene TRBV5-6 combines with J gene TRBJ2-6, with unresolved D. The V and J ends lost 2 bases and 3 bases respectively, with 3 bases between them. CDR3 length: 13 amino acids. Per the germline V gene, CDR1 is SGHDT and CDR2 is YYEEEE. CDR3 sequence (DNA): TGTGCCAGCAGCTTTAGTGGGGCCAACGTCCTGACTTTC. Its protein product is CASSFSGANVLTF.

This clonotype was recorded at least ten times. The chain employs TRBV7-8 and TRBJ2-3, with 7 bases aligning to TRBD2. Unmatched junction bases numbered 13, after V lost 3 bases and J lost 10 bases. From germline, CDR1 is SGHVS and CDR2 FQNEAQ. This CDR3 comprises 15 residues. CDR3 DNA sequence: TGTGCCAGCAGCTTTTCTAGGACTAGAATAGTGCCGCAGTATTTT. It encodes CASSFSRTRIVPQYF.

This clonotype was recorded at least ten times. The chain has TRBV5-1 and TRBJ2-1, with a tentative D call TRBD2 (5 bases). CDR3 length: 15 amino acids. The V end was cut by 0 bases, the J end by 4 bases, with 11 bases between. The germline CDR1 and CDR2 sequences are SGHRS and YFSETQ. The CDR3 nucleotides are TGCGCCAGCAGCTTGGCCAGCGGAGCTTACAATGAGCAGTTCTTC. Its protein is CASSLASGAYNEQFF. Drawing the rest from reference TRBV5-1 and TRBJ2-1, the complete variable domain is KAGVTQTPRYLIKTRGQQVTLSCSPISGHRSVSWYQQTPGQGLQFLFEYFSETQRNKGNFPGRFSGRQFSNSRSEMNVSTLELGDSALYLCASSLASGAYNEQFFGPGTRLTVL.

A word on this clonotype: This clone may be a read error of a much larger clone one base away. V and J are TRBV2 and TRBJ2-7; unclear D gene. There are 14 residues in the CDR3. Germline CDR1 is SNHLY and CDR2 is FYNNEI. Between the trimmed V and J ends, which lost 2 bases and 0 bases, there was a span of 8 bases. The CDR3 here is CASSEIMSSYEQYF. The DNA for the CDR3 is TGTGCCAGCAGTGAAATCATGAGCTCCTACGAGCAGTACTTC. The full variable domain, its missing parts supplied by reference TRBV2 and TRBJ2-7, is EPEVTQTPSHQVTQMGQEVILRCVPISNHLYFYWYRQILGQKVEFLVSFYNNEISEKSEIFDDQFSVERPDGSNFTLKIRSTKLEDSAMYFCASSEIMSSYEQYFGPGTRLTVT.

V is TRBV7-9 and J is TRBJ1-1, with D possibly being TRBD1 (6 bases). Trimming took 5 bases from V and 2 from J, leaving 12 bases between them. The CDR3 is 14 amino acids. The germline V gene encodes CDR1 SEHNR and CDR2 FQNEAQ (reference sequence). The CDR3 DNA reads TGTGCCAGCAGCGGAGGGGGATCTAACACTGAAGCTTTCTTT. This codes for CASSGGGSNTEAFF.

This clonotype was recorded at least ten times. V gene TRBV20-1 combines with J gene TRBJ2-1; 7 bases are shared with TRBD2. Germline loops: CDR1 DFQATT, CDR2 SNEGSKA (reference sequence). There are 17 residues in the CDR3. The V segment lost 2 bases and the J segment 0 bases; nucleotides outside the gene matches: 10. Written as DNA, the CDR3 is TGCAGTGCTAGACCCAGCGGGATCACCCTCTCCTACAATGAGCAGTTCTTC. It codes for CSARPSGITLSYNEQFF.

This clonotype was found a few times. The chain recombines TRBV25-1 with TRBJ1-6, with D unresolved. Germline V gene data show CDR1 as MGHDK and CDR2 as SYGVNS. V dropped 0 bases and J dropped 7 bases, with 7 bases sitting between them. The CDR3 runs 14 residues. The CDR3 reads CASSEYRSNSPLHF. The DNA for the CDR3 is TGTGCCAGCAGTGAATACAGGTCAAATTCACCCCTCCACTTT. Combining the CDR3 with reference TRBV25-1 and TRBJ1-6 gives the whole variable domain EADIYQTPRYLVIGTGKKITLECSQTMGHDKMYWYQQDPGMELHLIHYSYGVNSTEKGDLSSESTVSRIRTEHFPLTLESARPSHTSQYLCASSEYRSNSPLHFGNGTRLTVT.

This clonotype was seen a few times. The chain carries TRBV3-1 and TRBJ1-4, with 8 bases that match TRBD1. V gave up 3 bases and J gave up 0 bases; unmatched junction bases: 9. CDR1 LGHDT and CDR2 YNNKEL come from the germline V gene (reference sequence). The CDR3 totals 18 residues. The CDR3 is CASSHGITGGATNEKLFF. Written as DNA, the CDR3 is TGTGCCAGCAGCCATGGGATTACAGGGGGTGCAACTAATGAAAAACTGTTTTTT. Drawing the rest from reference TRBV3-1 and TRBJ1-4, the complete variable domain is DTAVSQTPKYLVTQMGNDKSIKCEQNLGHDTMYWYKQDSKKFLKIMFSYNNKELIINETVPNRFSPKSPDKAHLNLHINSLELGDSAVYFCASSHGITGGATNEKLFFGSGTQLSVL.

The rearrangement links TRBV20-1 to TRBJ1-1, with D unclear. The length of the CDR3 is 12 residues. The V end was cut by 5 bases, the J end by 5 bases, with 12 bases between. Germline V CDR1 and CDR2: DFQATT, SNEGSKA (reference sequence). CDR3 sequence (DNA): TGCAGTGCTCACCGCGCGGCGACTGAAGCTTTCTTT. It specifies CSAHRAATEAFF.

By share, this clonotype counts as medium-sized (0.01 to 0.1%). The V call is TRBV7-9, the J call TRBJ2-7; possibly TRBD1 or TRBD2 for D (5 bases each). The CDR3 has 14 residues. The V and J ends lost 5 bases and 2 bases respectively, with 13 bases between them. The V gene's germline CDR1 is SEHNR and CDR2 FQNEAQ (reference sequence). CDR3 bases: TGTGCCAGCAGCCCCCGGGACCGAGCCTACGAGCAGTACTTC. It yields the protein CASSPRDRAYEQYF. Full variable domain (remainder filled in from reference TRBV7-9 and TRBJ2-7): DTGVSQNPRHKITKRGQNVTFRCDPISEHNRLYWYRQTLGQGPEFLTYFQNEAQLEKSRLLSDRFSAERPKGSFSTLEIQRTEQGDSAMYLCASSPRDRAYEQYFGPGTRLTVT.

This clonotype was detected ten times or more. Here the CDR3 reads CASSSGTRVETQYF. DNA for the CDR3: TGCGCCAGCAGCTCCGGGACTAGAGTAGAGACCCAGTACTTC. The chain recombines TRBV5-1 with TRBJ2-5, with 8 nucleotides matching TRBD2. Germline trimming cut 3 bases from V and 4 bases from J; bases unmatched to any gene: 5. This CDR3 spans 14 amino acids. CDR1 SGHRS and CDR2 YFSETQ come from the germline V gene.

In this sample, this clonotype turned up a few times. The chain joins TRBV27 to TRBJ2-7; D is uncertain. Deletions cut 5 bases from V and 4 bases from J, with 9 bases between. From germline, CDR1 is MNHEY and CDR2 SMNVEV (reference sequence). There are 12 residues in the CDR3. The CDR3 DNA follows: TGTGCCAGCAGTCCGATGGAGTACGAGCAGTACTTC. As protein: CASSPMEYEQYF.

V usage is TRBV7-2 and J usage is TRBJ2-2; D is undetermined. V lost 3 bases and J 5 bases, leaving 10 bases between the germline ends. CDR1 and CDR2 (germline): SGHTA, FQGNSA. CDR3 length: 14 amino acids. The CDR3 loop is CASSFYTRTGELFF. The CDR3 region has the DNA TGTGCCAGCAGCTTCTACACAAGAACCGGGGAGCTGTTTTTT.

This clonotype was found a few times. The V gene is TRBV6-2 or TRBV6-3, the J gene TRBJ1-1, with 10 bases fitting TRBD1. The CDR3 runs 12 residues. Looked up from germline, CDR1 is MNHEY and CDR2 is SVGEGT. The ends lost 10 bases at V and 4 bases at J; junction bases unmatched: 3. The CDR3 protein is CATRQGATEAFF. The CDR3 DNA reads as TGTGCCACCAGACAGGGGGCCACTGAAGCTTTCTTT.

This clonotype was detected ten times or more. V is TRBV20-1 and J is TRBJ2-2; tentative D call: TRBD1 (5 bases). The CDR3 loop spans 13 amino acids. Germline lookup yields CDR1 DFQATT and CDR2 SNEGSKA (reference sequence). This CDR3 reads CGAAAVNTGELFF. In nucleotides, the CDR3 is TGCGGGGCAGCCGCGGTGAACACCGGGGAGCTGTTTTTT.

This clonotype was counted many times. The chain uses TRBV6-5 and TRBJ2-7, with D perhaps TRBD1 (6 bases). CDR3 length: 13 residues. Per germline, CDR1 MNHEY and CDR2 SVGAGI. The germline V and J ends were trimmed by 8 bases and 3 bases, with 14 bases remaining between them. As DNA, the CDR3 is TGTGCCAGCGGGGAGACAGGCCACTACGAGCAGTACTTC. Encoded protein: CASGETGHYEQYF.

Written as DNA, the CDR3 is TGTGCCAGTAACATAGGAGGGAATGAGCAGTTCTTC. It codes for CASNIGGNEQFF. The chain links TRBV19 to TRBJ2-1; perhaps TRBD2 as D (6 bases). Germline V gives CDR1 LNHDA, CDR2 SQIVND (reference sequence). CDR3 size: 12 residues. V lost 7 bases and J lost 7, with 11 bases in between.

In its sample, this clonotype was seen many times. This chain joins TRBV5-1 and TRBJ2-5, with D possibly TRBD1 on 5 matching bases. Per the germline V gene, CDR1 is SGHRS and CDR2 is YFSETQ. Trimming removed 4 bases from V and 5 bases from J, with 9 bases in between. The CDR3 totals 12 residues. This CDR3 is CASSAGFETQYF. CDR3 DNA sequence: TGCGCCAGCAGCGCAGGGTTCGAGACCCAGTACTTC.

This clonotype was recorded a few times. The V and J genes are TRBV9 and TRBJ1-2; 11 nucleotides agree with TRBD1. The CDR3 covers 15 residues. CDR1 is SGDLS, CDR2 YYNGEE, per germline. With V trimmed by 2 bases and J by 7 bases, 7 bases remained unmatched. The CDR3 loop reads CASSVIGQGATGYTF. The CDR3 bases are TGTGCCAGCAGCGTTATCGGACAGGGGGCGACTGGCTACACCTTC.

This clonotype was picked up many times. The rearrangement links TRBV9 to TRBJ2-7; TRBD2 matches 11 bases. The CDR3 spans 15 residues. Germline V gene sequence: CDR1 SGDLS, CDR2 YYNGEE. V shed 4 bases and J 7 bases; nucleotides not matched to a gene: 10. The CDR3, as DNA: TGTGCCAGCAGCCAGGGGACTAGCGGCGGTATGGAGCAGTACTTC. It encodes CASSQGTSGGMEQYF.

In this sample, this clonotype turned up many times. This sequence joins TRBV20-1 and TRBJ2-7; 7 bases are a match to TRBD1. Germline V CDR1 and CDR2: DFQATT, SNEGSKA (reference sequence). J gave up 9 bases and V 0 bases, and 5 bases lay outside the gene matches. The CDR3 covers 12 residues. The CDR3 DNA follows: TGCAGTGCTAGAGATCAGGGGGACCGGCAGTACTTC. Amino acids: CSARDQGDRQYF.

The chain links TRBV11-2 to TRBJ2-2; perhaps TRBD2 as D (6 bases). Trimming removed 6 bases at V and 8 bases at J, with 19 bases between. The CDR3 extends over 15 amino acids. Germline CDR1 SGHAT, CDR2 FQNNGV. The CDR3 sequence is CASRVGTLHGGELFF. In DNA, the CDR3 is TGTGCCAGCAGAGTGGGGACTTTACACGGGGGGGAGCTGTTTTTT.

This clonotype was recorded many times. This chain joins TRBV2 and TRBJ2-1; the D gene is possibly TRBD2 (5 bases). CDR1 is SNHLY and CDR2 is FYNNEI in the germline V gene. The CDR3 runs to 18 residues. Trimming shortened V by 1 base and J by 2 bases, and 18 bases separated the two germline ends. The CDR3 bases are TGTGCCAGCAGTGAAGAGGAGGATCGGATTCTCACCTACAATGAGCAGTTCTTC. Its translation is CASSEEEDRILTYNEQFF.

This clonotype was detected only a few times. In DNA form, the CDR3 reads TGCAGCGTTGAAGATACGGTATCGGACGGCTACACCTTC. Translated: CSVEDTVSDGYTF. This chain joins TRBV29-1 and TRBJ1-2; D gene uncertain. The CDR3 covers 13 residues. In germline, CDR1 is SQVTM, CDR2 ANQGSEA. V lost 0 bases and J lost 8, with 13 bases in between.

This clonotype was seen ten or more times. J is TRBJ2-5 and V is TRBV20-1; TRBD2 might be the D (6 bases). V dropped 3 bases and J dropped 1 base, with 6 bases sitting between them. This CDR3 has 12 residues. In germline, CDR1 is DFQATT, CDR2 SNEGSKA (reference sequence). CDR3 protein: CSASSGQETQYF. CDR3 DNA: TGCAGTGCTAGTAGCGGCCAAGAGACCCAGTACTTC.

Ten or more counts support this clonotype. The chain uses TRBV5-1 and TRBJ2-1; maybe TRBD1 (5 bases). Germline CDR1 SGHRS, CDR2 YFSETQ. This CDR3 is built from 15 residues. Trimming removed 5 bases from V and 2 bases from J, with 14 bases in between. The CDR3 spells CASSYEQDPYNEQFF. The DNA for the CDR3 is TGCGCCAGCAGTTACGAACAGGATCCCTACAATGAGCAGTTCTTC.